Following are 12 T cell receptor beta chains from one sample sequenced in a study of T cell responses to AZD1222 COVID-19 vaccine. Measured with immunoSEQ multiplex PCR; TCRdb has only the in-frame clones, and not every one. In the table there are 55,000 to 90,000 clones, around four fifths of which are singletons. Specimen: peripheral blood, collected on day 0 of AZD1222 vaccination. The receptor set was obtained from an adult in good health.

The chain combines TRBV6-5 with TRBJ1-1, with D possibly matching TRBD1 (6 bases). Germline V gene sequence: CDR1 MNHEY, CDR2 SVGAGI. V lost 8 bases and J 6 bases, leaving 19 bases between the germline ends. The CDR3 covers 14 residues. The CDR3 region has the DNA TGTGCCAGCTCACAGGGTTTTGCTGAGGCTGAAGCTTTCTTT. Residues: CASSQGFAEAEAFF.

This clone was seen a few times. V is TRBV4-1 and J is TRBJ1-1; weak D call: TRBD1 (6 bases). Germline values: CDR1 MGHRA, CDR2 YSYEKL. CDR3 size: 16 residues. V lost 3 bases and J lost 1, with 15 bases in between. The CDR3 DNA is TGCGCCAGCAGCCACAGGGACATCTCCGCGAACACTGAAGCTTTCTTT. Its translation is CASSHRDISANTEAFF.

This clone was counted once. The chain uses TRBV6-5 and TRBJ1-2; tentatively, D is TRBD1 (5 bases). The CDR3 is made up of 13 amino acids. In germline, CDR1 is MNHEY, CDR2 SVGAGI. V was pared by 6 bases and J by 6 bases, with 14 bases between. The DNA of the CDR3 is TGTGCCAGCAGAAGCGGGACGCCGAATGGCTACACCTTC. It is translated as CASRSGTPNGYTF.

This clone turned up a few times. The chain links TRBV2 to TRBJ1-2; TRBD1 agrees at 7 bases. This CDR3 is built from 14 residues. V lost 1 base, J lost 4 bases, and 3 bases stayed unmatched. Germline V CDR1 and CDR2: SNHLY, FYNNEI. CDR3 in amino acids: CASSEGQGGYGYTF. Here the CDR3 DNA reads TGTGCCAGCAGTGAAGGACAGGGTGGCTATGGCTACACCTTC.

The gene calls are TRBV12-3 or TRBV12-4 and TRBJ2-7; tentative D call: TRBD2 (6 bases). The CDR3 has 12 amino acids. Trimming took off 5 bases at V and 6 bases at J, with 11 bases between the two ends. The CDR3 protein is CASSRGLFEQYF. As DNA, the CDR3 is TGTGCCAGCAGTAGGGGACTTTTCGAGCAGTACTTC.

This clone has just one count. Written as DNA, the CDR3 is TGTGCCAGCAGACGGGGAATGGTGGGCGAGCAGTACTTC. Encoded protein: CASRRGMVGEQYF. This chain uses TRBV27 with TRBJ2-7, with a possible D match to TRBD2 (5 bases). Germline CDR1 MNHEY, CDR2 SMNVEV (reference sequence). The CDR3 consists of 13 residues. Trimming left V 6 bases short and J 6 bases short, with 15 bases between.

The chain combines TRBV6-5 with TRBJ1-5, with D uncertain. The CDR3 extends over 13 amino acids. The germline gives CDR1 MNHEY, CDR2 SVGAGI. V lost 5 bases, J lost 0 bases, and 5 bases lay in between. Written as DNA, the CDR3 is TGTGCCAGCAGTCTTAATAGCAATCAGCCCCAGCATTTT. Translated: CASSLNSNQPQHF.

The chain links TRBV9 to TRBJ2-4; TRBD1 or TRBD2 may be the D gene (6 bases each). Germline CDR1 and CDR2: SGDLS and YYNGEE. V lost 2 bases, J lost 3 bases, and 30 bases lay in between. There are 21 residues in the CDR3. CDR3 loop: CASSVEGDPRSLNRDKNIQYF. The CDR3 nucleotides read TGTGCCAGCAGCGTGGAGGGGGACCCCCGGAGCTTGAATAGAGACAAAAACATTCAGTACTTC.

V gene TRBV5-4 combines with J gene TRBJ2-7; D may be TRBD2 (6 bases). Germline lookup yields CDR1 SGHNT and CDR2 YYREEE (reference sequence). The CDR3 consists of 15 residues. Trimming stripped 0 bases from V and 1 base from J, with 11 bases between. The CDR3 loop reads CASSLEAGRSYEQYF. The CDR3, as DNA: TGTGCCAGCAGCTTGGAGGCAGGGAGGTCCTACGAGCAGTACTTC.

This chain joins TRBV4-1 and TRBJ2-2; TRBD2 agrees at 12 bases. V dropped 4 bases and J dropped 7; count of bases not matched to a gene: 10. CDR3 length: 17 residues. Germline V gene lookup returns CDR1 MGHRA and CDR2 YSYEKL. The CDR3 region is CASSRIASGGANGELFF. CDR3 sequence (DNA): TGCGCCAGCAGCCGTATAGCTAGCGGGGGGGCAAACGGGGAGCTGTTTTTT.

The table lists this clone with a few counts. This chain's CDR3 is CASSLLGDEGLFF. The DNA of the CDR3 is TGTGCCAGCAGCTTATTAGGGGACGAGGGGCTGTTTTTT. The chain has TRBV7-9 and TRBJ2-2, with D tentatively TRBD1 or TRBD2 (5 bases each). Germline CDR1 is SEHNR and CDR2 is FQNEAQ (reference sequence). The V end was cut by 2 bases, the J end by 13 bases, with 14 bases between. The CDR3 covers 13 residues. The full variable domain, in which reference TRBV7-9 and TRBJ2-2 provide the parts outside the CDR3, is DTGVSQNPRHKITKRGQNVTFRCDPISEHNRLYWYRQTLGQGPEFLTYFQNEAQLEKSRLLSDRFSAERPKGSFSTLEIQRTEQGDSAMYLCASSLLGDEGLFFGEGSRLTVL.

The V and J genes are TRBV5-8 and TRBJ2-3, with D perhaps being TRBD1 or TRBD2 (6 bases each). Germline lookup yields CDR1 SGHTS and CDR2 YDEGEE. The CDR3 is 16 residues long. V shed 4 bases and J shed 2 bases, with 17 bases lying between them. CDR3 coding DNA: TGTGCCAGCAGCGAAGGACTAACGGGGGCCACAGATACGCAGTATTTT. It specifies CASSEGLTGATDTQYF.